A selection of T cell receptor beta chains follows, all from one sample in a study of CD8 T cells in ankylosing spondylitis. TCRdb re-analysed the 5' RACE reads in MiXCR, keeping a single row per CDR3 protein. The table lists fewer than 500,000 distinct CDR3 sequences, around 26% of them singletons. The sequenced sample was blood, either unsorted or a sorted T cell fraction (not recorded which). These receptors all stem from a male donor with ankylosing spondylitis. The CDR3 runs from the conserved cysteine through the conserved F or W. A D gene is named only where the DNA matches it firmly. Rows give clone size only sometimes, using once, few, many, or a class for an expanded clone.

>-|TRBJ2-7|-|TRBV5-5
CASSLEGGALFYEQYF
TGTGCCAGCAGCTTGGAAGGGGGAGCCCTATTCTACGAGCAGTACTTC
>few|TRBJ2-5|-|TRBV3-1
CASAPPKGSLETQYF
TGTGCCAGCGCTCCCCCGAAGGGTTCGTTAGAGACCCAGTACTTC
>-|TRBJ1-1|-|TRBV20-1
CRAPRLRGDTEAFF
TGCAGAGCTCCCCGCCTGCGGGGAGACACTGAAGCTTTCTTT
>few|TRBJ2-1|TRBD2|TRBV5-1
CASSLGGTSIYNEQFF
TGCGCCAGCAGCTTGGGCGGGACTAGCATCTACAATGAGCAGTTCTTC
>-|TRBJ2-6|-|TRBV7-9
CASSSRTKSPGDVLTF
TGTGCCAGCAGCTCTCGGACAAAGTCCCCAGGGGACGTCCTGACTTTC
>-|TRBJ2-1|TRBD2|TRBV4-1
CASSQIGLASNEQFF
TGCGCCAGCAGCCAAATAGGACTAGCCTCCAATGAGCAGTTCTTC
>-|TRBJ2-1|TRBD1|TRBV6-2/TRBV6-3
CASTWDRYNEQFF
TGTGCCAGCACGTGGGACAGGTACAATGAGCAGTTCTTC
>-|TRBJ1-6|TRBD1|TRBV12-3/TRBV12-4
CASSRAGGSPLHF
TGTGCCAGCAGCCGGGCAGGGGGATCACCCCTCCACTTT
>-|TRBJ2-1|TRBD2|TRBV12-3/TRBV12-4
CASSETSGSYNEQFF
TGTGCCAGCAGTGAGACTAGCGGATCCTACAATGAGCAGTTCTTC
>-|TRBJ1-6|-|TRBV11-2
CASSRAGGIAYNSPLHF
TGTGCCAGCAGCCGAGCGGGGGGAATCGCCTATAATTCACCCCTCCACTTT
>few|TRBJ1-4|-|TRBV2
CASSEQVGEKLFF
TGTGCCAGCAGTGAACAGGTCGGGGAAAAACTGTTTTTT
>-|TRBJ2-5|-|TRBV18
CASSPGNQETQYF
TGTGCCAGCTCACCAGGGAACCAAGAGACCCAGTACTTC
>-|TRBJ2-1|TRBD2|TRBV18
CASSPELAGGAEQFF
TGTGCCAGCTCACCAGAACTAGCGGGAGGGGCTGAGCAGTTCTTC
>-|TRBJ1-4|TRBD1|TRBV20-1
CSARGTPGQGEKLFF
TGCAGTGCTAGAGGGACCCCGGGACAGGGGGAAAAACTGTTTTTT
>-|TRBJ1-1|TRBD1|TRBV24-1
CATSDARTGATEAFF
TGTGCCACCAGTGATGCAAGGACAGGGGCCACTGAAGCTTTCTTT
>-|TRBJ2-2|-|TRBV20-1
CSARRPPELFF
TGCAGTGCTAGACGTCCGCCAGAGCTGTTTTTT
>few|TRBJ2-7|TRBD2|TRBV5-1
CASSFLGSGSYEQYF
TGCGCCAGCAGCTTTCTTGGGAGCGGGAGCTACGAGCAGTACTTC
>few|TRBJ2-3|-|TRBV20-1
CSAGSDNPRADTQYF
TGCAGTGCTGGCTCCGACAACCCCAGGGCAGATACGCAGTATTTT
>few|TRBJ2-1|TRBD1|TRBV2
CASAVDRGPYNEQFF
TGTGCCAGCGCGGTCGACAGGGGCCCTTACAATGAGCAGTTCTTC
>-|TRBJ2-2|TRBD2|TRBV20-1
CSARSGRSTGELFF
TGCAGTGCTAGAAGCGGGAGATCTACCGGGGAGCTGTTTTTT
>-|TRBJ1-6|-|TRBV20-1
CSANGPTGYSPLHF
TGCAGTGCTAACGGTCCGACGGGTTATTCACCCCTCCACTTT
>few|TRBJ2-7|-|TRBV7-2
CASSLGRGRTYEQYF
TGTGCCAGCAGCTTAGGTCGGGGTAGGACCTACGAGCAGTACTTC
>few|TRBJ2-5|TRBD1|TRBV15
CATSGGGSQETQYF
TGTGCCACCTCAGGGGGCGGATCACAAGAGACCCAGTACTTC
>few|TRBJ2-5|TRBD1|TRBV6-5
CASSYGGATGGEETQYF
TGTGCCAGCAGTTACGGGGGGGCGACAGGGGGCGAGGAGACCCAGTACTTC
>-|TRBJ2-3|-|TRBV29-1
CSVDRLLHTDTQYF
TGCAGCGTTGACCGACTGCTACACACAGATACGCAGTATTTT
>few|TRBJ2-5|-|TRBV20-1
CSVSVTLGETQYF
TGCAGTGTCTCAGTAACCCTAGGGGAGACCCAGTACTTC
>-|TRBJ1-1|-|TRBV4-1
CASSQVVTVEAFF
TGCGCCAGCAGCCAAGTGGTTACAGTCGAAGCTTTCTTT
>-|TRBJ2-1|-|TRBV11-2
CASSSFVGVYNEQFF
TGTGCCAGCAGCTCGTTTGTGGGCGTCTACAATGAGCAGTTCTTC
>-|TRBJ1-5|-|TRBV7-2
CASSMRGVTSNQPQHF
TGTGCCAGCAGCATGCGCGGAGTCACAAGCAATCAGCCCCAGCATTTT
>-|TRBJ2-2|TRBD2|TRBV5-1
CASSVGLAGTNTGELFF
TGCGCCAGCAGCGTAGGACTAGCGGGGACGAACACCGGGGAGCTGTTTTTT
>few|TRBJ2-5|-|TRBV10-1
CASSESGQAGQETQYF
TGCGCCAGCAGTGAGTCGGGGCAGGCAGGCCAAGAGACCCAGTACTTC
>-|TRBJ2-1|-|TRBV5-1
CASDVDPGYNEQFF
TGCGCCAGCGACGTGGACCCTGGTTACAATGAGCAGTTCTTC
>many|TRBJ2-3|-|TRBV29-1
CSVGWGGTDTQYF
TGCAGCGTTGGTTGGGGGGGCACAGATACGCAGTATTTT
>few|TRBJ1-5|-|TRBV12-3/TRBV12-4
CASTREGQLNQPQHF
TGTGCCAGCACCAGGGAGGGACAACTCAATCAGCCCCAGCATTTT
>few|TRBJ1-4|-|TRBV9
CASSVGYAGLDEKLFF
TGTGCCAGCAGCGTAGGTTATGCAGGGCTGGATGAAAAACTGTTTTTT
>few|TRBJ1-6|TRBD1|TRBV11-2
CASRPTGSAAPLHF
TGTGCCAGCAGGCCGACAGGGTCGGCGGCACCCCTCCACTTT
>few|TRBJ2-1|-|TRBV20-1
CSAMEGSSYNEQFF
TGCAGTGCTATGGAGGGGAGCTCCTACAATGAGCAGTTCTTC
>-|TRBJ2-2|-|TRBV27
CASTFGGNTGELFF
TGTGCCAGCACCTTCGGGGGGAACACCGGGGAGCTGTTTTTT
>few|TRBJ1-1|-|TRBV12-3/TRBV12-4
CASISVGNTEAFF
TGTGCCAGCATTTCGGTGGGGAACACTGAAGCTTTCTTT
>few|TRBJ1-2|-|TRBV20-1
CSARDRGYGPYGYTF
TGCAGTGCTAGAGATAGAGGGTATGGGCCCTATGGCTACACCTTC
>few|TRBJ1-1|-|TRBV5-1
CASSLLPSPPEAFF
TGCGCCAGCAGCTTGCTTCCAAGCCCCCCTGAAGCTTTCTTT